Below, 9 T cell receptor beta chains from the same sample are listed, as sequenced in a study of lymphopenia after photon versus proton radiotherapy (dated by TCRdb to the late 2010s). The method behind the library was the immunoSEQ multiplex PCR assay. Here the immuneACCESS table is served through TCRdb, limited to in-frame sequences with V and J called. Missing clones are a known gap in these copies; in checked studies unresolved V genes cover under half, and the rest lacks a known reason. The sample table lists about 26,000 clones, roughly four fifths of them with a count of one. Of the sample, approximately 3.7% is held by the ten largest clones. The sample consisted of peripheral blood, taken from a patient treated with photon-based radiotherapy. Receptor source: a woman aged 45 to 65 with pancreatic cancer.

The chain uses TRBV7-9 and TRBJ2-5, with a weak D call TRBD2 (6 bases). The CDR3 contains 13 residues. Between the trimmed V and J ends, which lost 7 bases and 4 bases, there was a span of 13 bases. The germline CDR1 and CDR2 sequences are SEHNR and FQNEAQ (reference sequence). CDR3 residues: CASTRGKGETQYF. The CDR3 DNA reads TGTGCCAGCACCCGGGGGAAAGGAGAGACCCAGTACTTC.

The rearrangement links TRBV7-9 to TRBJ2-5; TRBD1 aligns across 7 bases. The CDR3 consists of 15 residues. After removal of 5 bases from V and 0 bases from J, the junction contained 6 bases not matched to a gene. The germline CDR1 and CDR2 sequences are SEHNR and FQNEAQ (reference sequence). The CDR3: CASSPTGQHQETQYF. In DNA, the CDR3 is TGTGCCAGCAGCCCAACGGGACAGCACCAAGAGACCCAGTACTTC.

This clone showed up just a few times. This chain links TRBV5-6 with TRBJ1-1, with D possibly matching TRBD1 (6 bases). The ends were cut back, 4 bases at V and 0 bases at J, with 22 bases in the middle. Per the germline V gene, CDR1 is SGHDT and CDR2 is YYEEEE. The CDR3 sequence is 18 residues long. The CDR3 sequence is CASSGNTWGKGVNTEAFF. The CDR3 nucleotides are TGTGCCAGCAGCGGAAATACATGGGGGAAGGGGGTGAACACTGAAGCTTTCTTT.

As regards this clone: Sequence at one end of the junction differs from germline and may be a read error. This chain links TRBV7-2 with TRBJ2-3, with 11 bases that match TRBD2. The CDR3 spans 15 residues. Germline CDR1 and CDR2: SGHTA and FQGNSA. CDR3 residues: CASRLAGGHMDTQYF. CDR3 nucleotide sequence: TGTGCCAGCAGATTAGCGGGAGGGCACATGGATACGCAGTATTTT.

The gene calls are TRBV2 and TRBJ1-2, with 9 bases identical to TRBD1. After removal of 5 bases from V and 4 bases from J, the junction contained 5 bases not matched to a gene. Germline V CDR1 and CDR2: SNHLY, FYNNEI. This CDR3 is 14 amino acids long. CDR3 sequence reads: CASSLQGAGYGYTF. In DNA, the CDR3 is TGTGCCAGCAGTTTACAGGGGGCGGGCTATGGCTACACCTTC.

This sequence joins TRBV30 and TRBJ2-7; a possible D gene is TRBD1 (5 bases). The V and J ends lost 0 bases and 3 bases respectively, with 15 bases between them. This CDR3 is built from 15 residues. Germline V CDR1 and CDR2: GTSNPN, SVGIG (reference sequence). Here the CDR3 reads CAWSVGAGRVYEQYF. Here the CDR3 DNA reads TGTGCCTGGAGTGTAGGGGCAGGAAGGGTCTACGAGCAGTACTTC. Combining the CDR3 with reference TRBV30 and TRBJ2-7 gives the whole variable domain SQTIHQWPATLVQPVGSPLSLECTVEGTSNPNLYWYRQAAGRGLQLLFYSVGIGQISSEVPQNLSASRPQDRQFILSSKKLLLSDSGFYLCAWSVGAGRVYEQYFGPGTRLTVT.

The chain recombines TRBV19 with TRBJ2-3; TRBD2 matches 9 bases. Germline V gene sequence: CDR1 LNHDA, CDR2 SQIVND (reference sequence). There are 15 residues in the CDR3. Trimming cost V 6 bases and J 5 bases; bases outside gene matches: 9. The CDR3 DNA follows: TGTGCCAGTAGGAGGTTAGCGGGAGTTGGAGATACGCAGTATTTT. As protein: CASRRLAGVGDTQYF.

The CDR3 nucleotides are TGTGCCTGGAGTGCGAAGGGGGCAGCGGACAATGAGCAGTTCTTC. Translated: CAWSAKGAADNEQFF. J is TRBJ2-1 and V is TRBV30, with 7 positions matching TRBD1. CDR1 is GTSNPN, CDR2 SVGIG, per germline (reference sequence). The V and J ends lost 1 base and 5 bases, in that order; junction bases with no gene match: 8. The CDR3 runs 15 residues. The entire variable domain, with the rest obtained from reference TRBV30 and TRBJ2-1, is as follows: SQTIHQWPATLVQPVGSPLSLECTVEGTSNPNLYWYRQAAGRGLQLLFYSVGIGQISSEVPQNLSASRPQDRQFILSSKKLLLSDSGFYLCAWSAKGAADNEQFFGPGTRLTVL.

CDR3 sequence reads: CASSLLSGTLNTEAFF. The CDR3 DNA sequence: TGTGCCAGCTCTCTACTATCCGGGACACTTAACACTGAAGCTTTCTTT. V usage is TRBV18 and J usage is TRBJ1-1; D may be TRBD1 (6 bases). Trimming took 6 bases from V and 2 from J, leaving 19 bases between them. This CDR3 has 16 residues. The germline CDR1 and CDR2 sequences are KGHSH and LQKENI.